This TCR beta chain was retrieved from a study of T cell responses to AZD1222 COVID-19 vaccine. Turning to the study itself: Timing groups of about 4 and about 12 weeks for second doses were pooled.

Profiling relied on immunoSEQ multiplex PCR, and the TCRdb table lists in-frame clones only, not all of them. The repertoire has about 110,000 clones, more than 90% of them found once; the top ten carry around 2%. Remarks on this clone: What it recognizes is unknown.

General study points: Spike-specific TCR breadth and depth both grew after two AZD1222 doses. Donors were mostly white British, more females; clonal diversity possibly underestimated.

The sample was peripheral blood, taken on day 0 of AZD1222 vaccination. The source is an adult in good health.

The CDR3 reads CASSWGTGGNEQFF. CDR3 DNA sequence: TGTGCCAGCAGTTGGGGGACAGGGGGCAATGAGCAGTTCTTC. The J gene is TRBJ2-1, the V gene TRBV27, with 11 positions matching TRBD1. With V trimmed by 4 bases and J by 6 bases, 2 bases remained unmatched. CDR1 is MNHEY, CDR2 SMNVEV, per germline (reference sequence). The CDR3 length is 14 residues.